The 13 T cell receptor beta chains given below trace back to one sample, sequenced in a study of CD8 T cells in ankylosing spondylitis. A single record per CDR3 protein comes from TCRdb applying MiXCR to the 5' RACE reads. The sample lists approximately 350,000 distinct CDR3 sequences, roughly 14% occurring once. The sequencing sample was made of blood, either unsorted or a sorted T cell fraction (not recorded which). The receptor source for this set is a male donor with ankylosing spondylitis or in good health (not recorded which).

This clonotype was observed a handful of times. V is TRBV2 and J is TRBJ2-7; D may be TRBD2 (7 bases). CDR1 and CDR2 from the germline V gene are SNHLY and FYNNEI. The CDR3 runs to 14 residues. The ends were cut back, 8 bases at V and 2 bases at J, with 16 bases in the middle. CDR3 sequence: CASEGEGYTYEQYF. As DNA, the CDR3 is TGTGCCAGCGAGGGGGAGGGATATACCTACGAGCAGTACTTC.

The CDR3 DNA sequence: TGTGCCTCCGCGCGCGCGGGCACAGATACGCAGTATTTT. This encodes CASARAGTDTQYF. The rearrangement uses TRBV10-3 and TRBJ2-3; D remains ambiguous. Germline values: CDR1 ENHRY, CDR2 SYGVKD. The CDR3 spans 13 residues. V gave up 11 bases and J gave up 1 base, with 13 bases separating them.

This clonotype was recorded a few times. The genes are TRBV5-1 and TRBJ1-6, with TRBD1 matching 9 bases. Germline-derived CDR1 and CDR2 are SGHRS and YFSETQ. V gave up 0 bases and J gave up 9 bases; unmatched junction bases: 13. CDR3 length: 18 residues. The CDR3 here is CASSLEGQGALLTSPLHF. CDR3 nucleotide sequence: TGCGCCAGCAGCTTGGAGGGACAGGGAGCCCTCTTAACTTCACCCCTCCACTTT.

The rearrangement uses TRBV28 and TRBJ1-2; tentatively, D is TRBD1 (6 bases). Trimming removed 4 bases from V and 1 base from J, with 10 bases in between. In germline, CDR1 is MDHEN, CDR2 SYDVKM. The CDR3 contains 14 residues. CDR3 DNA: TGTGCCAGCAGTTCGGACAGAAATAACTATGGCTACACCTTC. As protein: CASSSDRNNYGYTF.

This sequence joins TRBV6-2 or TRBV6-3 and TRBJ2-5; D is uncertain. The CDR3 runs to 15 residues. V lost 0 bases and J lost 4, with 12 bases in between. Germline CDR1 and CDR2: MNHEY and SVGEGT. The CDR3 is CASSYSKADLETQYF. The CDR3 bases are TGTGCCAGCAGTTACTCGAAGGCGGATTTAGAGACCCAGTACTTC.

This chain joins TRBV12-3 or TRBV12-4 and TRBJ1-2; 7 bases are shared with TRBD1. After removal of 2 bases from V and 4 bases from J, the junction contained 7 bases not matched to a gene. This CDR3 contains 15 residues. The DNA for the CDR3 is TGTGCCAGCAGTTTAAGCAGGGGGTTGTTCTATGGCTACACCTTC. Residues: CASSLSRGLFYGYTF.

Only a few counts were recorded for this clonotype. The chain is built from TRBV6-5 and TRBJ1-5; 10 bases line up with TRBD1. Looked up from germline, CDR1 is MNHEY and CDR2 is SVGAGI. V trimming: 0 bases; J trimming: 6 bases; junction bases outside the gene matches: 2. The CDR3 contains 15 residues. The CDR3 protein is CASSYSWTGGQPQHF. The CDR3 DNA follows: TGTGCCAGCAGTTACTCTTGGACAGGGGGTCAGCCCCAGCATTTT.

The rearrangement joins TRBV3-1 to TRBJ2-5; 10 positions agree with TRBD2. After removal of 6 bases from V and 1 base from J, the junction contained 2 bases not matched to a gene. There are 14 residues in the CDR3. In germline, CDR1 is LGHDT, CDR2 YNNKEL (reference sequence). The CDR3 sequence is CASRIAGGQETQYF. CDR3 sequence (DNA): TGTGCCAGCAGGATAGCGGGGGGCCAAGAGACCCAGTACTTC.

The sample holds a few counts of this clonotype. The chain carries TRBV6-6 and TRBJ1-4; 7 bases fit TRBD1. Looked up from germline, CDR1 is MNHNY and CDR2 is SVGAGI (reference sequence). The CDR3 is made up of 13 amino acids. J gave up 5 bases and V 6 bases, and 3 bases lay outside the gene matches. Written as DNA, the CDR3 is TGTGCCAGCAGAGGGGACAGCAATGAAAAACTGTTTTTT. Protein product: CASRGDSNEKLFF.

This clonotype was seen at least ten times. The chain has TRBV28 and TRBJ2-7; D is perhaps TRBD1 or TRBD2 (5 bases each). Germline V gives CDR1 MDHEN, CDR2 SYDVKM. The CDR3 length is 12 residues. This CDR3 is CATGGYSYEQYF. The DNA of the CDR3 is TGTGCAACAGGCGGGTACTCCTACGAGCAGTACTTC. Full variable domain (rest looked up from reference TRBV28 and TRBJ2-7): DVKVTQSSRYLVKRTGEKVFLECVQDMDHENMFWYRQDPGLGLRLIYFSYDVKMKEKGDIPEGYSVSREKKERFSLILESASTNQTSMYLCATGGYSYEQYFGPGTRLTVT.

The chain is built from TRBV7-9 and TRBJ2-2; unclear D gene. Germline CDR1 and CDR2: SEHNR and FQNEAQ (reference sequence). Trimming pared 1 base from V and 4 bases from J, leaving 10 bases between. The CDR3 covers 15 residues. The CDR3 spells CASSLEGSLTGELFF. CDR3 coding DNA: TGTGCCAGCAGCTTAGAGGGCAGTCTCACCGGGGAGCTGTTTTTT.

The rearrangement joins TRBV6-2 or TRBV6-3 to TRBJ2-4, with a tentative D call TRBD1 (5 bases). Trimming pared 2 bases from V and 9 bases from J, leaving 17 bases between. The germline gives CDR1 MNHEY, CDR2 SVGEGT. CDR3 length: 15 residues. The CDR3 DNA reads as TGTGCCAGCAGTTACGAGACAGTAGGGCTGGCCATTCAGTACTTC. It specifies CASSYETVGLAIQYF.

The sample holds a few counts of this clonotype. This chain connects TRBV5-1 to TRBJ1-4, with D hard to call. This CDR3 region has 13 residues. Germline CDR1 is SGHRS and CDR2 is YFSETQ. Between the trimmed V and J ends, which lost 0 bases and 6 bases, there was a span of 6 bases. CDR3 sequence: CASSLGRDEKLFF. The CDR3 nucleotides read TGCGCCAGCAGCTTGGGGCGCGATGAAAAACTGTTTTTT. Full variable domain (remainder filled in from reference TRBV5-1 and TRBJ1-4): KAGVTQTPRYLIKTRGQQVTLSCSPISGHRSVSWYQQTPGQGLQFLFEYFSETQRNKGNFPGRFSGRQFSNSRSEMNVSTLELGDSALYLCASSLGRDEKLFFGSGTQLSVL.